The 28 T cell receptor beta chains listed next were all sequenced from one sample in a study of early T cells in non-severe SARS-CoV-2 infection. TCRdb ran MiXCR on the 5' RACE reads and lists one entry per CDR3 protein. The sample lists tens of thousands of distinct CDR3 sequences, under 11% seen once, with about 4.4% in the top ten. The sample taken for sequencing was whole blood. The source of these receptors is an adult who was a healthcare worker with PCR-confirmed SARS-CoV-2 infection or an uninfected control (not recorded which).

This clonotype was observed many times. The chain carries TRBV7-9 and TRBJ2-1, with 10 positions matching TRBD2. Looked up from germline, CDR1 is SEHNR and CDR2 is FQNEAQ (reference sequence). This CDR3 contains 15 residues. J was trimmed by 9 bases and V by 3 bases; bases with no gene match: 8. The CDR3 nucleotides read TGTGCCAGCAGCTTCGGGCTAGCGGGAGTGGGTGAGCAGTTCTTC. Translating gives CASSFGLAGVGEQFF.

This clonotype was counted a few times. This chain links TRBV6-1 with TRBJ1-1; no clear D gene. V dropped 7 bases and J dropped 1 base, with 13 bases sitting between them. The CDR3 spans 14 residues. CDR1 is MNHNS and CDR2 is SASEGT in the germline V gene. CDR3 nucleotides: TGTGCCAGCAACCTTCCGGGGTCGAACACTGAAGCTTTCTTT. Its protein product is CASNLPGSNTEAFF.

V and J are TRBV24-1 and TRBJ1-5; unclear D gene. V gave up 3 bases and J gave up 8 bases, with 7 bases separating them. CDR1 and CDR2 from the germline V gene are KGHDR and SFDVKD. The CDR3 sequence is 12 residues long. The CDR3 DNA reads TGTGCCACCAGTGATGGGAACGAGCCCCAGCATTTT. It codes for CATSDGNEPQHF.

V is TRBV6-5 and J is TRBJ2-3; unclear D gene. The CDR3 consists of 14 residues. V lost 5 bases to trimming and J lost 0 bases, with 9 bases between them. Germline values: CDR1 MNHEY, CDR2 SVGAGI. The CDR3 DNA is TGTGCCAGCAGTGCCCCCCGAAGCACAGATACGCAGTATTTT. Its translation: CASSAPRSTDTQYF.

This clonotype has more than one count but fewer than ten. The chain joins TRBV6-2 or TRBV6-3 to TRBJ2-4; D could derive from TRBD1 or TRBD2 (5 bases each). Between the trimmed V and J ends, which lost 11 bases and 6 bases, there was a span of 11 bases. The CDR3 contains 11 residues. Germline assignment: CDR1 MNHEY and CDR2 SVGEGT. CDR3 protein: CAAGAGNIQYF. CDR3 DNA sequence: TGTGCCGCCGGGGCGGGAAACATTCAGTACTTC.

In its sample, this clonotype was seen many times. This chain links TRBV12-3 or TRBV12-4 with TRBJ1-2; D might be TRBD1 (5 bases). The V gene lost 5 bases and the J gene lost 6 bases, with 10 bases spanning the gap. The CDR3 has 12 amino acids. The CDR3 DNA reads TGTGCCAGCAGTCCGGGGGGGAATGGCTACACCTTC. Translated, it gives CASSPGGNGYTF.

This clonotype was counted at least ten times. The chain links TRBV5-1 to TRBJ2-3, with D uncertain. Germline V CDR1 and CDR2: SGHRS, YFSETQ. Trimming took off 0 bases at V and 1 base at J, with 12 bases between the two ends. The CDR3 runs to 16 residues. CDR3 residues: CASSLGSDGGTDTQYF. CDR3 nucleotide sequence: TGCGCCAGCAGCTTGGGGTCGGATGGAGGCACAGATACGCAGTATTTT.

This chain connects TRBV21-1 to TRBJ2-7; the table assigns TRBD1, which was not confirmed against the DNA. TRBV21-1 is a pseudogene locus. The CDR3 runs to 13 residues. DNA of the CDR3: TGTGCCAGCACATCAGGGTACTCCTACGAGCAGTACTTC. This encodes CASTSGYSYEQYF.

This chain uses TRBV6-5 with TRBJ2-3, with a possible D match to TRBD2 (5 bases). Trimming left V 6 bases short and J 0 bases short, with 10 bases between. Per the germline V gene, CDR1 is MNHEY and CDR2 is SVGAGI. The CDR3 consists of 14 residues. The CDR3 reads CASSRRGSTDTQYF. The CDR3 DNA sequence: TGTGCCAGCAGCCGACGGGGTAGCACAGATACGCAGTATTTT.

The genes are TRBV21-1 and TRBJ1-6; TRBD1 is the table's D call, not checked against the DNA. TRBV21-1 is a pseudogene. The CDR3 covers 11 residues. The CDR3 nucleotides are TGTGCCAGCAGCAATCCCGGGCCCCTCCACTTT. It is translated as CASSNPGPLHF.

This clonotype was counted ten times or more. This chain links TRBV7-9 with TRBJ1-6, with 9 bases matching TRBD1. The ends lost 4 bases at V and 8 bases at J; junction bases unmatched: 6. Germline V gene sequence: CDR1 SEHNR, CDR2 FQNEAQ (reference sequence). There are 15 residues in the CDR3. The CDR3 here is CASSYGDRAHSPLHF. Written as DNA, the CDR3 is TGTGCCAGCAGCTATGGGGACAGGGCCCATTCACCCCTCCACTTT.

In this sample, this clonotype turned up many times. The J gene is TRBJ2-7, the V gene TRBV18, with 8 bases aligning to TRBD2. Unmatched junction bases numbered 13, after V lost 4 bases and J lost 5 bases. The germline V gene has CDR1 KGHSH and CDR2 LQKENI. The CDR3 loop spans 16 amino acids. The DNA for the CDR3 is TGTGCCAGCTCACGGGACTTACGGGGGGGCCTAGACGAGCAGTACTTC. Translation gives CASSRDLRGGLDEQYF.

This clonotype was observed many times. This rearrangement joins TRBV27 to TRBJ2-7, with 7 bases identical to TRBD1. In germline, CDR1 is MNHEY, CDR2 SMNVEV (reference sequence). V lost 5 bases and J lost 0; bases outside the gene matches: 13. The CDR3 extends over 17 amino acids. The CDR3, as DNA: TGTGCCAGCAGTCCCATGACAGGGTCGACCAACTCCTACGAGCAGTACTTC. Protein product: CASSPMTGSTNSYEQYF.

This clonotype was seen ten or more times. The rearrangement uses TRBV29-1 and TRBJ1-3; D is unresolved. The V end was cut by 7 bases, the J end by 4 bases, with 14 bases between. Per germline, CDR1 SQVTM and CDR2 ANQGSEA. The CDR3 contains 13 residues. The CDR3 region has the DNA TGCAGCGCCCGGCGAACCTTAGGAAACACCATATATTTT. It encodes CSARRTLGNTIYF.

This clonotype was found a few times. The chain carries TRBV12-5 and TRBJ1-4, with TRBD1 as a possible D gene (6 bases). V dropped 1 base and J dropped 0 bases, with 9 bases sitting between them. The CDR3 is made up of 16 amino acids. CDR1 is LGHNT, CDR2 FRNRAP, per germline. CDR3 nucleotide sequence: TGTGCTAGTGGTTTGGAGACAGGCCCAACTAATGAAAAACTGTTTTTT. Its translation: CASGLETGPTNEKLFF.

This clonotype was recorded a few times. The gene calls are TRBV5-4 and TRBJ2-7, with TRBD1 as a possible D gene (5 bases). This CDR3 has 14 residues. Per germline, CDR1 SGHNT and CDR2 YYREEE (reference sequence). Trimming stripped 0 bases from V and 5 bases from J, with 12 bases between. The CDR3 sequence is CASSLAKQGNEQYF. Written as DNA, the CDR3 is TGTGCCAGCAGCTTGGCTAAGCAGGGAAACGAGCAGTACTTC.

This chain links TRBV9 with TRBJ2-7; 8 bases map to TRBD2. CDR1 is SGDLS and CDR2 is YYNGEE in the germline V gene. The CDR3 is 14 residues long. The trim removed 4 bases at V and 2 bases at J, leaving 5 bases unmatched. The CDR3 here is CASSPPGGAYEQYF. The CDR3 DNA is TGTGCCAGCAGCCCCCCCGGGGGGGCCTACGAGCAGTACTTC.

This clonotype came up a few times. The chain employs TRBV5-1 and TRBJ2-1; 8 nucleotides align to TRBD2. The CDR3 sequence is 15 residues long. Germline CDR1 is SGHRS and CDR2 is YFSETQ. V dropped 4 bases and J dropped 9; count of bases not matched to a gene: 12. CDR3 sequence: CASSPDGAGAREQFF. CDR3 nucleotide sequence: TGCGCCAGCAGCCCCGATGGAGCGGGAGCCCGTGAGCAGTTCTTC.

This clonotype was counted ten times or more. The CDR3 loop reads CASSLPRQGRAAKNIQYF. CDR3 DNA: TGTGCCAGCAGTTTACCTCGACAGGGAAGAGCGGCCAAAAACATTCAGTACTTC. The rearrangement uses TRBV27 and TRBJ2-4, with 7 bases aligning to TRBD1. V gave up 2 bases and J gave up 1 base; unmatched junction bases: 11. The germline CDR1 and CDR2 sequences are MNHEY and SMNVEV (reference sequence). This CDR3 region has 18 residues.

This clonotype came up many times. The CDR3 loop is CASSQNGGILGEQYF. The CDR3 DNA reads as TGTGCCAGCAGCCAAAACGGGGGAATCCTGGGGGAGCAGTACTTC. The rearrangement uses TRBV7-3 and TRBJ2-7, with TRBD2 as a possible D gene (6 bases). This CDR3 contains 15 residues. Trimming cost V 5 bases and J 7 bases, with 21 bases left between them. Per the germline V gene, CDR1 is SGHTA and CDR2 is FQGTGA.

This clonotype came up many times. The V and J genes are TRBV7-2 and TRBJ2-5, with D maybe TRBD2 (5 bases). Trimming cost V 5 bases and J 6 bases, with 19 bases left between them. There are 15 residues in the CDR3. CDR1 and CDR2 (germline): SGHTA, FQGNSA. The CDR3 DNA reads as TGTGCCAGCAGCCCCACTAGTCATCAGCGTAAGACCCAGTACTTC. It yields the protein CASSPTSHQRKTQYF.

A few counts support this clonotype. CDR3 nucleotides: TGTGCCAGCAGCGCCAGGGGCCCGAACACCGGGGAGCTGTTTTTT. Amino acids: CASSARGPNTGELFF. The V call is TRBV9, the J call TRBJ2-2, with a weak D call TRBD1 (6 bases). Germline V gene sequence: CDR1 SGDLS, CDR2 YYNGEE. CDR3 length: 15 residues. V lost 3 bases, J lost 0 bases, and 9 bases lay in between.

The chain employs TRBV5-5 and TRBJ1-6; tentatively, D is TRBD1 (6 bases). Germline V gives CDR1 SGHKS, CDR2 YYEKEE (reference sequence). The V end lost 4 bases, the J end lost 10 bases, and 15 bases lay between the germline ends. CDR3 length equals 14 residues. CDR3 coding DNA: TGTGCCAGCAGCGCAACAGGGTTGGACTCACCCCTCCACTTT. Its protein is CASSATGLDSPLHF.

The chain recombines TRBV6-6 with TRBJ1-3, with D uncertain. Germline lookup yields CDR1 MNHNY and CDR2 SVGAGI (reference sequence). Trimming stripped 6 bases from V and 0 bases from J, with 9 bases between. CDR3 length: 14 residues. Here the CDR3 reads CASRAGSSGNTIYF. The CDR3 coding sequence is TGTGCCAGCAGGGCCGGGTCCTCTGGAAACACCATATATTTT.

This clonotype has a count of ten or more. The chain couples TRBV7-9 to TRBJ2-7, with TRBD2 matching over 10 bases. The CDR3 is 14 amino acids. J gave up 2 bases and V 2 bases, and 0 bases lay outside the gene matches. Germline CDR1 is SEHNR and CDR2 is FQNEAQ (reference sequence). The CDR3 loop reads CASSLLAGAYEQYF. The CDR3 DNA sequence: TGTGCCAGCAGCTTACTAGCGGGAGCCTACGAGCAGTACTTC.

For this clonotype: A read error may be the cause here, since a much bigger clone is one base away. The chain uses TRBV5-1 and TRBJ1-1; D is uncertain. Germline V gives CDR1 SGHRS, CDR2 YFSETQ. V lost 5 bases to trimming and J lost 4 bases, with 18 bases between them. The CDR3 covers 15 residues. The CDR3 DNA is TGCGCCAGCAGTCGGGCCGGAGTAGAGATCACTGAAGCTTTCTTT. This gives the protein CASSRAGVEITEAFF.

The table lists this clonotype with many counts. The V gene is TRBV11-2, the J gene TRBJ1-5; no definite D call. The CDR3 is 13 amino acids. V shed 2 bases and J shed 2 bases, with 4 bases lying between them. CDR1 is SGHAT, CDR2 FQNNGV, per germline. The CDR3 nucleotides read TGTGCCAGCAGCTTATTAGGCAATCAGCCCCAGCATTTT. Translated: CASSLLGNQPQHF. Full variable domain (rest looked up from reference TRBV11-2 and TRBJ1-5): EAGVAQSPRYKIIEKRQSVAFWCNPISGHATLYWYQQILGQGPKLLIQFQNNGVVDDSQLPKDRFSAERLKGVDSTLKIQPAKLEDSAVYLCASSLLGNQPQHFGDGTRLSIL.

This clonotype was recorded at least ten times. V usage is TRBV4-2 and J usage is TRBJ2-6; D is unresolved. Trimming removed 4 bases from V and 4 bases from J, with 11 bases in between. The CDR3 extends over 15 amino acids. Germline CDR1 is LGHNA and CDR2 is YNFKEQ. CDR3 nucleotides: TGTGCCAGCAGCCTCGGCGGTCCAGGGGCCAACGTCCTGACTTTC. Encoded protein: CASSLGGPGANVLTF.